This TCR beta chain is from a study of early T cells in non-severe SARS-CoV-2 infection. Study-level background: Sequencing of unsorted whole blood was done on bulk RNA, leaving chains unpaired.

A few counts support this clonotype. The TCR library protocol attached unique molecular identifiers to the individual cDNA molecules. TCRdb re-called the 5' RACE reads through MiXCR, storing one row per CDR3 protein. The table has tens of thousands of distinct CDR3 sequences, roughly 14% seen once. The CDR3 consists of 16 residues. Losses at the gene ends were 3 bases for V and 0 bases for J; bases not matched to a gene: 5. The germline V gene encodes CDR1 DFQATT and CDR2 SNEGSKA (reference sequence). The TCR was taken from an adult who was a healthcare worker with PCR-confirmed SARS-CoV-2 infection or an uninfected control (not recorded which). Sequenced material: whole blood, taken at baseline. This chain joins TRBV20-1 and TRBJ2-1; 10 bases map to TRBD2. Here the CDR3 DNA reads TGCAGTGCTAGTTCGGCTAGCGGGAGCTCCTACAATGAGCAGTTCTTC. It specifies CSASSASGSSYNEQFF.